These 23 T cell receptor beta chains came from one sample sequenced in a study of Ad26.COV2.S vaccination and SARS-CoV-2 variants. Treatment: some 20 received Ad26.COV2.S at low or high dose, single or two shots; 5 received placebo; per-sample allocation not given. Material that was analyzed had been drawn on day 63 after the first vaccine or placebo injection. Clones were sequenced by immunoSEQ multiplex PCR, and TCRdb holds only the in-frame ones, with some missing. The table includes a few hundred thousand clones, about 89% detected once. The sample consisted of peripheral blood, taken in a trial of Ad26.COV2.S vaccine versus placebo. Source of these receptors: a person aged 18-65 years who received the Ad26.COV2.S COVID-19 vaccine or a placebo.

Only a few counts were recorded for this clone. This chain uses TRBV12-3 or TRBV12-4 with TRBJ2-7; D is unresolved. CDR3 length: 11 amino acids. Trimming pared 6 bases from V and 5 bases from J, leaving 8 bases between. The CDR3 DNA follows: TGTGCCAGCAGCCAAAGTCACGAGCAGTACTTC. It yields the protein CASSQSHEQYF.

This clone was counted a single time. This chain's CDR3 is CASTLGSGSTAGELFF. Here the CDR3 DNA reads TGTGCCAGCACCCTCGGGTCCGGGAGTACGGCCGGGGAGCTGTTTTTT. The genes are TRBV7-6 and TRBJ2-2, with a possible D match to TRBD2 (6 bases). The V gene lost 7 bases and the J gene lost 6 bases, with 21 bases spanning the gap. Germline loops: CDR1 SGHVS, CDR2 FNYEAQ. CDR3 length equals 16 residues.

The chain uses TRBV4-2 and TRBJ1-6, with D perhaps matching TRBD1 (6 bases). Between the trimmed V and J ends, which lost 3 bases and 5 bases, there was a span of 23 bases. The germline CDR1 and CDR2 sequences are LGHNA and YNFKEQ. The CDR3 spans 19 residues. CDR3 DNA sequence: TGTGCCAGCAGCCACAACCCGACAGGCTTCAGGCGGGATAATTCACCCCTCCACTTT. Translated: CASSHNPTGFRRDNSPLHF.

This clone was observed a few times. This sequence joins TRBV19 and TRBJ1-2, with D maybe TRBD1 (5 bases). Germline V CDR1 and CDR2: LNHDA, SQIVND (reference sequence). V was pared by 5 bases and J by 4 bases, with 14 bases between. This CDR3 is 14 amino acids long. The CDR3 loop reads CASSQPGLLYGYTF. The CDR3 region has the DNA TGTGCCAGTAGTCAACCGGGACTACTCTATGGCTACACCTTC.

The chain links TRBV6-2 or TRBV6-3 to TRBJ2-1; 8 bases align to TRBD2. Unmatched junction bases numbered 11, after V lost 6 bases and J lost 4 bases. The germline V gene has CDR1 MNHEY and CDR2 SVGEGT. CDR3 size: 16 residues. The CDR3 spells CASSFRAGGGYNEQFF. CDR3 nucleotide sequence: TGTGCCAGCAGCTTCCGGGCGGGAGGAGGATACAATGAGCAGTTCTTC.

The chain is built from TRBV5-1 and TRBJ1-1; TRBD1 matches 9 bases. The CDR3 totals 15 residues. Looked up from germline, CDR1 is SGHRS and CDR2 is YFSETQ. The V and J ends lost 4 bases and 4 bases, in that order; junction bases with no gene match: 8. The CDR3 DNA reads as TGCGCCAGCAGCCCAACAGGGGGCGCGGGCACTGAAGCTTTCTTT. Translating gives CASSPTGGAGTEAFF.

The V call is TRBV19, the J call TRBJ2-7, with D uncertain. The CDR3 sequence is 13 residues long. Germline CDR1 LNHDA, CDR2 SQIVND (reference sequence). The germline V and J ends were trimmed by 2 bases and 2 bases, with 7 bases remaining between them. CDR3 protein: CASSIYMTYEQYF. In DNA, the CDR3 is TGTGCCAGTAGTATATACATGACCTACGAGCAGTACTTC.

The chain links TRBV2 to TRBJ2-5; D is undetermined. Germline V CDR1 and CDR2: SNHLY, FYNNEI. V lost 6 bases and J lost 7, with 9 bases in between. This CDR3 comprises 11 residues. The CDR3 DNA follows: TGTGCCAGCAGCCTGCCTAGGACCCAGTACTTC. Amino acids: CASSLPRTQYF.

The gene calls are TRBV5-5 and TRBJ2-7; D unresolved. The CDR3 extends over 15 amino acids. Between the trimmed V and J ends, which lost 5 bases and 5 bases, there was a span of 20 bases. In germline, CDR1 is SGHKS, CDR2 YYEKEE (reference sequence). The CDR3 nucleotides read TGTGCCAGCAGTCGGAACAGTAGGATTGAGGACGAGCAGTACTTC. The encoded protein is CASSRNSRIEDEQYF.

This chain uses TRBV3-1 (or the pseudogene TRBV3-2) with TRBJ2-7; D may correspond to TRBD1 or TRBD2 (5 bases each). There are 21 residues in the CDR3. Trimming took 4 bases from V and 5 from J, leaving 36 bases between them. From germline, CDR1 is LGHDT and CDR2 YNNKEL (reference sequence). This CDR3 reads CASSPGASEGFRDPTRDEQYF. The CDR3 DNA is TGTGCCAGCAGCCCTGGTGCAAGCGAAGGTTTTAGGGACCCAACCAGGGACGAGCAGTACTTC.

The chain employs TRBV5-1 and TRBJ1-4; D is possibly TRBD1 (5 bases). Trimming stripped 0 bases from V and 0 bases from J, with 9 bases between. The CDR3 covers 16 residues. The V gene's germline CDR1 is SGHRS and CDR2 YFSETQ. The CDR3 nucleotides read TGCGCCAGCAGCTTGGGGGGGAGCGCAACTAATGAAAAACTGTTTTTT. Amino acid sequence: CASSLGGSATNEKLFF. Based on the CDR3 plus reference TRBV5-1 and TRBJ1-4, the full variable domain is KAGVTQTPRYLIKTRGQQVTLSCSPISGHRSVSWYQQTPGQGLQFLFEYFSETQRNKGNFPGRFSGRQFSNSRSEMNVSTLELGDSALYLCASSLGGSATNEKLFFGSGTQLSVL.

As to this clone: One end of the junction is discordant with germline, which a read error may explain. This chain uses TRBV7-8 with TRBJ2-7, with D perhaps TRBD1 or TRBD2 (6 bases each). Germline values: CDR1 SGHVS, CDR2 FQNEAQ. The length of the CDR3 is 8 residues. In DNA form, the CDR3 reads TGTGGCGGCGGGACAAATGTCTTC. Its protein product is CGGGTNVF.

The chain has TRBV11-3 and TRBJ2-1, with TRBD2 identical over 9 bases. Unmatched junction bases numbered 8, after V lost 5 bases and J lost 6 bases. This CDR3 is 15 amino acids long. In germline, CDR1 is SGHNT, CDR2 YENEEA. The CDR3 loop reads CASSMTSGLINEQFF. CDR3 sequence (DNA): TGTGCCAGCAGCATGACTAGCGGCTTAATCAATGAGCAGTTCTTC.

The chain is built from TRBV13 and TRBJ2-1, with D unresolved. Germline-derived CDR1 and CDR2 are PRHDT and FYEKMQ (reference sequence). Trimming left V 4 bases short and J 7 bases short, with 5 bases between. The CDR3 is 11 amino acids. The CDR3 bases are TGTGCCAGCAGCTCACTAAATGAGCAGTTCTTC. This sequence encodes CASSSLNEQFF.

The chain uses TRBV5-1 and TRBJ1-5, with D hard to call. Germline values: CDR1 SGHRS, CDR2 YFSETQ. The V and J ends lost 7 bases and 0 bases respectively, with 11 bases between them. CDR3 length: 14 residues. The chain's CDR3 is CASWAYASNQPQHF. CDR3 DNA: TGCGCCAGCTGGGCTTATGCTAGCAATCAGCCCCAGCATTTT. Filled out from reference TRBV5-1 and TRBJ1-5, the complete variable domain reads KAGVTQTPRYLIKTRGQQVTLSCSPISGHRSVSWYQQTPGQGLQFLFEYFSETQRNKGNFPGRFSGRQFSNSRSEMNVSTLELGDSALYLCASWAYASNQPQHFGDGTRLSIL.

CDR3 DNA: TGTGCCAGCAGCTTGGGGGCCCGGTCCTCTAGCACAGATACGCAGTATTTT. Its protein is CASSLGARSSSTDTQYF. The genes are TRBV5-4 and TRBJ2-3; D uncertain. Germline-derived CDR1 and CDR2 are SGHNT and YYREEE (reference sequence). V was shortened by 0 bases and J by 0 bases, with 14 bases between the two germline ends. The CDR3 loop spans 17 amino acids.

The chain combines TRBV11-2 with TRBJ2-3, with D hard to call. Between the trimmed V and J ends, which lost 1 base and 2 bases, there was a span of 10 bases. Germline V gene lookup returns CDR1 SGHAT and CDR2 FQNNGV. There are 15 residues in the CDR3. The CDR3 sequence is CASSLVLTNTDTQYF. CDR3 sequence (DNA): TGTGCCAGCAGCTTAGTACTAACCAACACAGATACGCAGTATTTT. The whole variable domain, filled in from reference TRBV11-2 and TRBJ2-3, reads EAGVAQSPRYKIIEKRQSVAFWCNPISGHATLYWYQQILGQGPKLLIQFQNNGVVDDSQLPKDRFSAERLKGVDSTLKIQPAKLEDSAVYLCASSLVLTNTDTQYFGPGTRLTVL.

The V and J genes are TRBV28 and TRBJ1-2; no clear D gene. V dropped 7 bases and J dropped 5 bases, with 14 bases sitting between them. The CDR3 extends over 13 amino acids. The germline V gene has CDR1 MDHEN and CDR2 SYDVKM. The CDR3 DNA follows: TGTGCCAGCACCCCAAAAGGGATTTATGGCTACACCTTC. Amino acids: CASTPKGIYGYTF.

The genes are TRBV2 and TRBJ2-6; a weak D match, TRBD1 (6 bases). This CDR3 comprises 14 residues. The germline V gene encodes CDR1 SNHLY and CDR2 FYNNEI. Trimming cost V 7 bases and J 2 bases, with 9 bases left between them. CDR3 in DNA: TGTGCCAGCACCTACAGGGCTGGGGCCAACGTCCTGACTTTC. This translates into CASTYRAGANVLTF. The full variable domain, its missing parts supplied by reference TRBV2 and TRBJ2-6, is EPEVTQTPSHQVTQMGQEVILRCVPISNHLYFYWYRQILGQKVEFLVSFYNNEISEKSEIFDDQFSVERPDGSNFTLKIRSTKLEDSAMYFCASTYRAGANVLTFGAGSRLTVL.

This rearrangement joins TRBV9 to TRBJ2-1; D not resolved. In germline, CDR1 is SGDLS, CDR2 YYNGEE. Trimming shortened V by 4 bases and J by 8 bases, and 16 bases separated the two germline ends. The length of the CDR3 is 14 residues. The CDR3 is CASSSSVTGDEQFF. The CDR3 coding sequence is TGTGCCAGCAGCTCTTCGGTAACCGGCGATGAGCAGTTCTTC.

This rearrangement joins TRBV28 to TRBJ1-1; no clear D. V lost 4 bases to trimming and J lost 10 bases, with 19 bases between them. Germline CDR1 is MDHEN and CDR2 is SYDVKM. The CDR3 runs to 14 residues. The CDR3 spells CASSSTIGEELAFF. Here the CDR3 DNA reads TGTGCCAGCAGTTCCACAATTGGGGAGGAATTAGCTTTCTTT.

The chain combines TRBV7-8 with TRBJ2-7; D might be TRBD1 (6 bases). Germline CDR1 and CDR2: SGHVS and FQNEAQ. The CDR3 spans 14 residues. Between the trimmed V and J ends, which lost 1 base and 6 bases, there was a span of 13 bases. CDR3 sequence (DNA): TGTGCCAGCAGCTTAGGAACAGGGAGTGCCGAGCAGTACTTC. Translating it yields CASSLGTGSAEQYF.

CDR3: CASRPGTLLEQFF. The CDR3 DNA is TGTGCCAGCAGGCCCGGGACTCTCCTGGAGCAGTTCTTC. The V call is TRBV27, the J call TRBJ2-1, with D maybe TRBD2 (6 bases). Trimming removed 6 bases from V and 10 bases from J, with 16 bases in between. There are 13 residues in the CDR3. Germline loops: CDR1 MNHEY, CDR2 SMNVEV (reference sequence).